Listed below are T cell receptor beta chains from one sample, sequenced in a study of CD8 T cells in ankylosing spondylitis. Using its own MiXCR run on the 5' RACE reads, TCRdb lists one record per CDR3 protein. This table has roughly 240,000 distinct CDR3 sequences, 30% to 40% appearing once. Sequences were obtained from blood, either unsorted or a sorted T cell fraction (not recorded which). Receptors originate from a male donor with ankylosing spondylitis or in good health (not recorded which). Each CDR3 is given with its conserved first and last residue. Each record gives: clone size, J gene, D gene, V gene, CDR3 DNA, CDR3 protein. D genes are given only for firm matches. Some rows have no size entry. The others give once, few or many, or a class for an expanded clone.

abundance: NA; j_gene: TRBJ1-1; d_gene: TRBD1; v_gene: TRBV5-5; CDR3nt: TGTGCCAGCAGCATAACCGGGACAGCTGAAGCTTTCTTT; CDR3aa: CASSITGTAEAFF
abundance: NA; j_gene: TRBJ2-5; d_gene: NA; v_gene: TRBV6-5; CDR3nt: TGTGCCAGCAGTTTCAACAGCCACCAAGAGACCCAGTACTTC; CDR3aa: CASSFNSHQETQYF
abundance: NA; j_gene: TRBJ1-1; d_gene: NA; v_gene: TRBV10-3; CDR3nt: TGTGCCATCAGTGAGCCGGGGACTTTTGAAGCTTTCTTT; CDR3aa: CAISEPGTFEAFF
abundance: few; j_gene: TRBJ2-1; d_gene: TRBD1; v_gene: TRBV20-1; CDR3nt: TGCAGTGCTAGACGGACAGGGGCAAGCTCCTACAATGAGCAGTTCTTC; CDR3aa: CSARRTGASSYNEQFF
abundance: few; j_gene: TRBJ1-6; d_gene: TRBD1; v_gene: TRBV4-2; CDR3nt: TGTGCCAGCAGCCGGACAGGTGTAAGCGGTTCACCCCTCCACTTT; CDR3aa: CASSRTGVSGSPLHF
abundance: many; j_gene: TRBJ2-2; d_gene: TRBD1; v_gene: TRBV13; CDR3nt: TGTGCCAGCAGCTTAGAGGGACAGAAGAACACCGGGGAGCTGTTTTTT; CDR3aa: CASSLEGQKNTGELFF
abundance: NA; j_gene: TRBJ2-3; d_gene: NA; v_gene: TRBV7-2; CDR3nt: TGTGCCAGCAGCTTAGGCAGGCAGGCAGATACGCAGTATTTT; CDR3aa: CASSLGRQADTQYF
abundance: NA; j_gene: TRBJ2-7; d_gene: NA; v_gene: TRBV20-1; CDR3nt: TGCAGTGTTTGGAAGGCGGGTTTTGGGGCCTACGAGCAGTACTTC; CDR3aa: CSVWKAGFGAYEQYF
abundance: NA; j_gene: TRBJ2-5; d_gene: TRBD2; v_gene: TRBV27; CDR3nt: TGTGCCAGCAGTTCTCCAGCGGGGGGGCGGGAGACCCAGTACTTC; CDR3aa: CASSSPAGGRETQYF
abundance: NA; j_gene: TRBJ1-3; d_gene: NA; v_gene: TRBV28; CDR3nt: TGTGCCAGCAGTTATGCGTTAGGAAACACCATATATTTT; CDR3aa: CASSYALGNTIYF
abundance: few; j_gene: TRBJ2-7; d_gene: NA; v_gene: TRBV29-1; CDR3nt: TGCAGCGTGAGCCAGGGTATAGTCTACGAGCAGTACTTC; CDR3aa: CSVSQGIVYEQYF